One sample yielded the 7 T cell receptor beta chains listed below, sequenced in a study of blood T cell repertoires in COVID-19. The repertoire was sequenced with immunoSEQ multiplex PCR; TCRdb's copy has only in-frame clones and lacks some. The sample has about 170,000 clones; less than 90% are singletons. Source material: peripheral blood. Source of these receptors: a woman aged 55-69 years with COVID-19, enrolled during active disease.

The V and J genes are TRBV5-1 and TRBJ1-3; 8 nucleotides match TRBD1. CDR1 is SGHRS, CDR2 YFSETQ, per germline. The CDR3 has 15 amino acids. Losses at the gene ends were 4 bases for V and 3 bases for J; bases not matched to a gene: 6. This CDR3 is CASSPGQGGGNTIYF. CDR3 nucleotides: TGCGCCAGCAGCCCAGGACAGGGTGGTGGAAACACCATATATTTT. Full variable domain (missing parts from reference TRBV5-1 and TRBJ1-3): KAGVTQTPRYLIKTRGQQVTLSCSPISGHRSVSWYQQTPGQGLQFLFEYFSETQRNKGNFPGRFSGRQFSNSRSEMNVSTLELGDSALYLCASSPGQGGGNTIYFGEGSWLTVV.

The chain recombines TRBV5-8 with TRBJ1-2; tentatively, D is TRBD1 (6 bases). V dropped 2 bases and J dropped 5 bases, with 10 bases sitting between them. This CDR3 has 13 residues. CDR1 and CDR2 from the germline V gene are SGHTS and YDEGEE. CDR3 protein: CASSFVTGYGYTF. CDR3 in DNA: TGTGCCAGCAGCTTCGTTACAGGGTATGGCTACACCTTC.

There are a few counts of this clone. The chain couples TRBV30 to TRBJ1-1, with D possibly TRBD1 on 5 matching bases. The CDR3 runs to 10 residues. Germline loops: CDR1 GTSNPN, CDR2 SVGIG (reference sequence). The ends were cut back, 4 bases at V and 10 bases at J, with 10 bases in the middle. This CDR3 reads CAWIQGIAFF. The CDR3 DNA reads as TGTGCCTGGATCCAGGGTATAGCTTTCTTT.

This chain's CDR3 is CASRRRGDAVADTQYF. The CDR3 DNA reads TGTGCCAGCAGGCGGCGCGGGGATGCAGTAGCAGATACGCAGTATTTT. The V and J genes are TRBV7-2 and TRBJ2-3; D perhaps matches TRBD2 (6 bases). The CDR3 length is 16 residues. The V gene lost 6 bases and the J gene lost 4 bases, with 20 bases spanning the gap. CDR1 SGHTA and CDR2 FQGNSA come from the germline V gene.

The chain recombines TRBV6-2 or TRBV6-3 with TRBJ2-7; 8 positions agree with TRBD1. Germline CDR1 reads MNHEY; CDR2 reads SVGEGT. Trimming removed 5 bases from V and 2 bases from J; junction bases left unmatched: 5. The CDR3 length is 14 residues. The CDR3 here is CASSRGTGPYEQYF. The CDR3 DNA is TGTGCCAGCAGTCGAGGGACAGGACCCTACGAGCAGTACTTC.

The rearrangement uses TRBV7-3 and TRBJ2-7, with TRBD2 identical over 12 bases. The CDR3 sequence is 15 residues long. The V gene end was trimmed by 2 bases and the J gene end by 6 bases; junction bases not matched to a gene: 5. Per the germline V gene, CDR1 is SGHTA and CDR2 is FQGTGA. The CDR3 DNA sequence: TGTGCCAGCAGCTTAGCCCTAGCGGGAGGGGTCGAGCAGTACTTC. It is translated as CASSLALAGGVEQYF.

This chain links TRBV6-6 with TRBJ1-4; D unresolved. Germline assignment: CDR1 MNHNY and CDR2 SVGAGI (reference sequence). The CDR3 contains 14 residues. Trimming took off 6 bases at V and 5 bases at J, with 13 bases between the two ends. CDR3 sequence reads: CASSRDIINEKLFF. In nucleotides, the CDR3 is TGTGCCAGCAGCCGAGACATAATCAATGAAAAACTGTTTTTT.